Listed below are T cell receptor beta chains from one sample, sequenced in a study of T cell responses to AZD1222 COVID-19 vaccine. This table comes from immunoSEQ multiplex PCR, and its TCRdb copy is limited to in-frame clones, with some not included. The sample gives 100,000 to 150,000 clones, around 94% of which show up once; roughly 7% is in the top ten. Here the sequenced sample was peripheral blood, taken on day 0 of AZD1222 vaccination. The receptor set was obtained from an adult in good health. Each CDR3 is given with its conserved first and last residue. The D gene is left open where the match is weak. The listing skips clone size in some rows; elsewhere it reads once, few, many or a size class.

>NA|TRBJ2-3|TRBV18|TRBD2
CASSKTSGKLRDTQYF
TGTGCCAGCTCAAAGACTAGCGGGAAACTCAGAGATACGCAGTATTTT
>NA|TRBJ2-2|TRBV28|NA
CATREGNTGELFF
TGTGCCACCCGCGAGGGGAACACCGGGGAGCTGTTTTTT
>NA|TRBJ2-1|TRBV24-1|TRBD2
CATSDLGGTSDNNEQFF
TGTGCCACCAGTGATTTGGGCGGGACTAGCGACAACAATGAGCAGTTCTTC
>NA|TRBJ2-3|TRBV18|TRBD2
CASSPTGGVADTQYF
TGTGCCAGCTCACCAACGGGAGGAGTGGCAGATACGCAGTATTTT
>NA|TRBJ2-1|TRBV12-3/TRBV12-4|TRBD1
CASTRGQPEQFF
TGTGCCAGCACTAGGGGGCAGCCCGAGCAGTTCTTC
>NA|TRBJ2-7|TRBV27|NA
CASSFLGSSYEQYF
TGTGCCAGCAGTTTTCTGGGAAGCTCCTACGAGCAGTACTTC
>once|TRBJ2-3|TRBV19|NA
CASSNRASDTQYF
TGTGCCAGTAGTAACAGGGCGTCAGATACGCAGTATTTT
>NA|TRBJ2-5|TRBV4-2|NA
CASSQVSFGETQYF
TGTGCCAGCAGCCAAGTTAGTTTCGGGGAGACCCAGTACTTC
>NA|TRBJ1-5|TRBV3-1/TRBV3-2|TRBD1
CASSPDRVGLGGQPQHF
TGTGCCAGCAGCCCCGACAGGGTGGGACTGGGTGGTCAGCCCCAGCATTTT
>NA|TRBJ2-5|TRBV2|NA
CASSPSGVPETQYF
TGTGCCAGCAGTCCATCGGGAGTCCCAGAGACCCAGTACTTC
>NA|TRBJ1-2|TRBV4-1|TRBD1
CASSQGVLDRGLGYTF
TGCGCCAGCAGCCAAGGGGTGTTGGACAGGGGGCTTGGCTACACCTTC
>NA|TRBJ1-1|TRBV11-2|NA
CASSFGRRTEAFF
TGTGCCAGCAGCTTCGGACGTAGAACTGAAGCTTTCTTT
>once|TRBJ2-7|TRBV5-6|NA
CASSLRLSYEQYF
TGTGCCAGCAGCTTACGGCTATCCTACGAGCAGTACTTC
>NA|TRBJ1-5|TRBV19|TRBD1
CASSDRHYSNQPQHF
TGTGCCAGTTCGGACAGGCACTATAGCAATCAGCCCCAGCATTTT
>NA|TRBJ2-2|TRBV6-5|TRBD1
CASRGQGAGGELFF
TGTGCCAGCAGGGGACAGGGGGCTGGCGGGGAGCTGTTTTTT
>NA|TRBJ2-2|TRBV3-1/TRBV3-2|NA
CASSQGGSRTGELFF
TGTGCCAGCAGCCAAGGTGGGAGTAGAACCGGGGAGCTGTTTTTT
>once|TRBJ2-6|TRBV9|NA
CASSVAPGKGGANVLTF
TGTGCCAGCAGCGTAGCTCCAGGGAAAGGTGGGGCCAACGTCCTGACTTTC
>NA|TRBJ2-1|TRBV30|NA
CAWSVGGVEQFF
TGTGCCTGGAGTGTAGGGGGTGTTGAGCAGTTCTTC
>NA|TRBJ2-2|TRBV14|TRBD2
CASSRFTTSGGTGELFF
TGTGCCAGCAGCCGATTCACGACTAGCGGGGGCACCGGGGAGCTGTTTTTT
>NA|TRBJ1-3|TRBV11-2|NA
CASSLVRRNSGNTIYF
TGTGCCAGCAGCTTAGTTAGACGGAACTCTGGAAACACCATATATTTT
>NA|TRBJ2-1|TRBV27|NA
CASSLTRGSYNEQFF
TGTGCCAGCAGTTTAACGCGGGGTTCCTACAATGAGCAGTTCTTC
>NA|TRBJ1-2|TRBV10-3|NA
CAISEFDSLNYGYTF
TGTGCCATCAGTGAGTTTGACAGTCTTAACTATGGCTACACCTTC
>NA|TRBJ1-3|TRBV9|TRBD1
CASSQTGDGNTIYF
TGTGCCAGCAGTCAGACAGGGGACGGAAACACCATATATTTT
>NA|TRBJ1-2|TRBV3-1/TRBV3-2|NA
CASSQMGGYYGYTF
TGTGCCAGCAGCCAAATGGGGGGATACTATGGCTACACCTTC
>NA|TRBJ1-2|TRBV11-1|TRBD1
CASSLRGTAANYGYTF
TGTGCCAGCAGCTTACGAGGGACAGCAGCCAACTATGGCTACACCTTC
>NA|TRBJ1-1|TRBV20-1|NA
CSARAQTEAFF
TGCAGTGCTAGAGCGCAGACAGAAGCTTTCTTT
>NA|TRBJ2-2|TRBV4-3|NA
CASSPTGGGTGELFF
TGCGCCAGCAGCCCCACCGGGGGCGGGACCGGGGAGCTGTTTTTT
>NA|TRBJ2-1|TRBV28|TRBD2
CASSVHPGTSGSYNEQFF
TGTGCCAGCAGCGTCCACCCCGGGACTAGCGGGTCTTACAATGAGCAGTTCTTC
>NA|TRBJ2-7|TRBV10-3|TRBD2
CAISESKVLAGGLFYEQYF
TGTGCCATCAGTGAGTCCAAGGTTCTAGCGGGAGGCCTTTTCTACGAGCAGTACTTC
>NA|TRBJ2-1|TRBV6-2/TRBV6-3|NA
CASSVRGAPPPPFF
TGTGCCAGCAGTGTGCGGGGAGCCCCACCACCCCCGTTCTTC
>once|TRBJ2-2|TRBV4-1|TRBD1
CASSHSWTGRRVNTGELFF
TGCGCCAGCAGCCACTCTTGGACAGGGAGGAGGGTGAACACCGGGGAGCTGTTTTTT
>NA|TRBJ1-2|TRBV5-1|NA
CASSLHPNGYTF
TGCGCCAGCAGCTTGCATCCCAATGGCTACACCTTC
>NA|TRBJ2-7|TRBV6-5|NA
CASSPGTPNKQYF
TGTGCCAGCAGTCCCGGGACACCGAACAAGCAGTACTTC
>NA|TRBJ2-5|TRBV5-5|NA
CASSSWTQETQYF
TGTGCCAGCAGCTCGTGGACCCAAGAGACCCAGTACTTC
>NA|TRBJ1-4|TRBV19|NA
CASSIAADGEKLFF
TGTGCCAGTAGTATAGCGGCAGATGGAGAAAAACTGTTTTTT
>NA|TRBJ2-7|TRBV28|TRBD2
CASSAPTSGRGYEQYF
TGTGCCAGCAGTGCCCCAACTAGCGGGAGGGGTTACGAGCAGTACTTC
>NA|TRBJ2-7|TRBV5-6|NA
CASSLVPNHEQYF
TGTGCCAGCAGCTTGGTTCCAAACCACGAGCAGTACTTC
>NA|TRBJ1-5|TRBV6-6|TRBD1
CASSFRTGGGQPQHF
TGTGCCAGCAGTTTCCGGACAGGGGGCGGTCAGCCCCAGCATTTT
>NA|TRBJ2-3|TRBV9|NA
CASSVSLLGTDTQYF
TGTGCCAGCAGCGTATCCCTATTGGGCACAGATACGCAGTATTTT
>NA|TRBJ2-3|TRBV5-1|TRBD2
CASSSSGRDTDTQYF
TGCGCCAGCAGCTCTAGCGGGCGGGACACAGATACGCAGTATTTT
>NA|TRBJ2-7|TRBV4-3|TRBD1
CASSPLAGTGTYEQYF
TGCGCCAGCAGTCCATTGGCCGGGACAGGGACCTACGAGCAGTACTTC
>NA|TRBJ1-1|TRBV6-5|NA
CASTSGRMNTEAFF
TGTGCCAGCACTAGCGGTAGGATGAACACTGAAGCTTTCTTT
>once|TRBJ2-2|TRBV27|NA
CASSLRSTNTGELFF
TGTGCCAGCAGTTTAAGAAGTACGAACACCGGGGAGCTGTTTTTT
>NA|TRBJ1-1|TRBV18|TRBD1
CASSPSQGASEAFF
TGTGCCAGCTCACCATCACAGGGGGCCTCTGAAGCTTTCTTT
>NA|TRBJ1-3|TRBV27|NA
CASSLSQGGNTIYF
TGTGCCAGCAGTTTATCCCAGGGTGGAAACACCATATATTTT
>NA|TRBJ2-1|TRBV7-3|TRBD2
CASSPGGSSYNEQFF
TGTGCCAGCAGCCCCGGGGGGAGCTCCTACAATGAGCAGTTCTTC
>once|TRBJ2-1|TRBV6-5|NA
CASRPGSSYNEQFF
TGTGCCAGTAGGCCAGGCAGCTCCTACAATGAGCAGTTCTTC
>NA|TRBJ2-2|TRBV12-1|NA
CASSFCRGAYVTGELFF
TGTGCCAGCAGCTTTTGCAGGGGCGCGTATGTTACCGGGGAGCTGTTTTTT
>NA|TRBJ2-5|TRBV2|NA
CASTGAETETQYF
TGTGCCAGCACCGGTGCGGAGACAGAGACCCAGTACTTC
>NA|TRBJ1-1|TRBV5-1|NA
CASSRDMNTEAFF
TGCGCCAGCAGTCGTGACATGAACACTGAAGCTTTCTTT
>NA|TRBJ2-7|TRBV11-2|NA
CASSQGLPYEQYF
TGTGCCAGCAGCCAGGGACTGCCGTACGAGCAGTACTTC